This TCR beta chain was identified during a study of Ad26.COV2.S vaccination and SARS-CoV-2 variants. Sequenced by immunoSEQ multiplex PCR; TCRdb stores in-frame clones only, minus some. This sample has hundreds of thousands of clones; about nine tenths occur once, and the top ten carry 6.4%. V was clipped by 5 bases and J by 11 bases, with 10 bases between them. This CDR3 contains 11 residues. The germline gives CDR1 SGHTA, CDR2 FQGTGA. Overall study findings and caveats: Total T cell responses, in the TCR breadth and depth analyses, may have been underestimated. Vaccinated and placebo-treated recipients had similar non-spike TCR breadth.

Remarks on this clone: Its target is unknown.

Documented treatment: 19 received Ad26.COV2.S at low or high dose, single or two shots; roughly five received placebo; per-sample allocation not given. Specimens were obtained on day 63 following the first vaccine or placebo injection. What was given as vaccine was an Ad26 vector encoding Wuhan-strain SARS-CoV-2 spike. The starting material was peripheral blood, obtained in a trial of Ad26.COV2.S vaccine versus placebo. The V and J genes are TRBV7-3 and TRBJ2-1, with D perhaps being TRBD1 or TRBD2 (5 bases each). The source of this sequence is a person aged 18-60 years who received the Ad26.COV2.S COVID-19 vaccine or a placebo. The CDR3 here is CASSKEGQQFF. CDR3 coding DNA: TGTGCCAGCAGCAAAGAGGGACAGCAGTTCTTC.